The clone carrying this T cell receptor (beta chain) was counted only a few times. Antigen unknown. This sample was taken from a study of regulatory T cells in long-lasting Graves disease. The study, taken as a whole, reports: TCR diversity in persistent Graves' patients was below that of newly diagnosed ones.

Time point here: persistent/refractory GD, antithyroid drugs over 5 years with positive TRAb. The TCR library was made from RNA that had been extracted from PBMCs in TRIzol. Under American Thyroid Association guidelines, Graves' disease was diagnosed. Into tubes containing EDTA, nine milliliters of peripheral blood were drawn. Arm-PCR of CDR3 regions and iRepertoire HTBI primers were used to build TCR beta libraries. TCRdb called the multiplex PCR reads again in MiXCR, with one record for every CDR3 protein. Seen here are some 280,000 distinct CDR3 sequences, 22% observed once, and the top ten hold around 50%. The V gene lost 2 bases and the J gene lost 4 bases, with 14 bases spanning the gap. The CDR3 has 15 residues.

Sample: peripheral blood mononuclear cells (PBMCs), taken when the disease was refractory, from a patient treated with antithyroid drugs. The rearrangement uses TRBV12-3 or TRBV12-4 and TRBJ1-2; D is unclear. This TCR came from a female donor with Graves disease. The CDR3 loop is CASSLSLGNPYGYTF. CDR3 coding DNA: TGTGCCAGCAGTTTATCTTTGGGAAACCCCTATGGCTACACCTTC.